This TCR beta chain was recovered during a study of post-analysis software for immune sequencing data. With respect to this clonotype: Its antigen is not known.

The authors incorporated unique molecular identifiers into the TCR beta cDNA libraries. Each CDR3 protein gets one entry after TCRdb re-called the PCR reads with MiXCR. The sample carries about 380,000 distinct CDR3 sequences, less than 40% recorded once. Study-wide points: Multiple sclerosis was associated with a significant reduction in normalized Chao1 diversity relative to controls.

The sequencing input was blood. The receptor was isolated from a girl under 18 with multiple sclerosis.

CDR3 DNA sequence: TGCAGTGCTAGACTAGCGGGGGGCGGGAATGAGCAGTTCTTC. It is translated as CSARLAGGGNEQFF. The chain combines TRBV20-1 with TRBJ2-1; 11 bases line up with TRBD2. This CDR3 has 14 residues. Germline assignment: CDR1 DFQATT and CDR2 SNEGSKA (reference sequence). The V gene end was trimmed by 2 bases and the J gene end by 7 bases; junction bases not matched to a gene: 4.